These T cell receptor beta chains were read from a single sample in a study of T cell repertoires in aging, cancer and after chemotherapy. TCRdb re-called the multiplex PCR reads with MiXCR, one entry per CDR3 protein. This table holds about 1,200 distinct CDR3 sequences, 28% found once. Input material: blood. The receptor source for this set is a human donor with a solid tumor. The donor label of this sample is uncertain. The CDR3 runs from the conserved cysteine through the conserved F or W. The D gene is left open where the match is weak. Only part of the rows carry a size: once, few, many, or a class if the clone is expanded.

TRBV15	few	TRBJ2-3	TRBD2	CATQREIAGADTQYF	TGTGCCACCCAGCGGGAGATAGCGGGGGCAGATACGCAGTATTTT
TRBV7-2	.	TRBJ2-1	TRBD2	CASSLVIAGHDEQFF	TGTGCCAGCAGCTTAGTAATAGCGGGACATGATGAGCAGTTCTTC
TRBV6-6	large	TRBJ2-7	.	CASSYTTSYEQYF	TGTGCCAGCAGTTACACGACTAGCTACGAGCAGTACTTC
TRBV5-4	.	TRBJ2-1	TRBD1	CARSLNRGLVNEQFF	TGTGCCAGAAGCTTGAACAGGGGGCTAGTCAATGAGCAGTTCTTC
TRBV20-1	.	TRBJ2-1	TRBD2	CSGTSGRNYNEQFF	TGCAGCGGGACTAGCGGGAGAAACTACAATGAGCAGTTCTTC
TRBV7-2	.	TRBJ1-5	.	CVSSLNKGMGNQPQHF	TGTGTCAGCAGCTTAAATAAGGGGATGGGCAATCAGCCCCAGCATTTT
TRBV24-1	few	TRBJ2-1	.	CATSEQGREGNEQFF	TGTGCCACCAGTGAGCAGGGAAGGGAAGGCAATGAGCAGTTCTTC
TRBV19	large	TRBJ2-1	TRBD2	CASNQGASGGANEQFF	TGTGCCAGTAATCAAGGGGCTAGCGGGGGGGCTAATGAGCAGTTCTTC
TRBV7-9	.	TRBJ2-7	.	CASSPSGGIYEQYF	TGTGCCAGCAGCCCCAGTGGGGGAATCTACGAGCAGTACTTC
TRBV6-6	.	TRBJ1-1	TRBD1	CASSFGPGDRATEAFF	TGTGCCAGCAGTTTCGGGCCGGGAGACAGGGCCACTGAAGCTTTCTTT
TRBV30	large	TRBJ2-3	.	CAWSVLRHTQYF	TGTGCCTGGAGTGTATTGCGTCATACGCAGTATTTT
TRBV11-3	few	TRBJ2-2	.	CASSSRVGSNTGELFF	TGTGCCAGCAGCTCAAGAGTCGGGTCGAACACCGGGGAGCTGTTTTTT
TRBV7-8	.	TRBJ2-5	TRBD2	CASSSGLAGEETQYF	TGTGCCAGCAGCTCCGGACTAGCGGGAGAAGAGACCCAGTACTTC